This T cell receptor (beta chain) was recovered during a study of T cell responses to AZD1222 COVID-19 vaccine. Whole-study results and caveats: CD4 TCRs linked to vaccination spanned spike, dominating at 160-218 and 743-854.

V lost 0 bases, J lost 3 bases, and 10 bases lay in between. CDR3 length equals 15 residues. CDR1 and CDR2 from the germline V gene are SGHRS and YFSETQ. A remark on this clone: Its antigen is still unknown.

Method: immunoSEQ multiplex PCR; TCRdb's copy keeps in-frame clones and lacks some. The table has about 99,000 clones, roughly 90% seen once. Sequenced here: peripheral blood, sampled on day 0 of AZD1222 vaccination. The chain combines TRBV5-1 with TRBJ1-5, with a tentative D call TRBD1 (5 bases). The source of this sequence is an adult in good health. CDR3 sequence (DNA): TGCGCCAGCAGCTTGGTGGCAGGGCCCAATCAGCCCCAGCATTTT. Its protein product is CASSLVAGPNQPQHF.